Shown below are 9 T cell receptor beta chains from a single sample sequenced in a study of shared clonotypes between healthy human individuals. TCRdb keeps only in-frame clones here, not all; method: immunoSEQ multiplex PCR. The sample has about 120,000 clones; about 71% are singletons. Sequencing was performed on memory CD8+ T cells sorted from blood. Subset defined: CD45RO+ cells pooled with CCR7-negative TemRA cells. Receptors originate from a woman aged 25 to 39 in good health.

To note about this clone: It differs at one base from a far larger clone, so likely a read error. The chain is built from TRBV4-2 and TRBJ2-7; no firm D call. CDR3 length equals 16 residues. The germline V and J ends were trimmed by 4 bases and 8 bases, with 24 bases remaining between them. Germline lookup yields CDR1 LGHNA and CDR2 YNFKEQ. CDR3 sequence (DNA): TGTGCCAGCAGCCCAGATTGGACGGCCACTTCTCACAAGCAGTACTTC. It is translated as CASSPDWTATSHKQYF.

In this sample, this clone turned up a few times. The chain links TRBV5-1 to TRBJ2-7; 9 bases agree with TRBD1. The trim removed 3 bases at V and 5 bases at J, leaving 9 bases unmatched. The CDR3 runs 15 residues. Germline CDR1 and CDR2: SGHRS and YFSETQ. The CDR3 DNA reads as TGCGCCAGCAGCTCATCCGGGACAGGGTCCCACGAGCAGTACTTC. Translated: CASSSSGTGSHEQYF.

The CDR3 DNA follows: TGTGCCAGCAGCCCTCTCGGACTAGCGGACACAGATACGCAGTATTTT. It is translated as CASSPLGLADTDTQYF. This chain uses TRBV28 with TRBJ2-3; 10 bases align to TRBD2. V lost 6 bases to trimming and J lost 2 bases; unmatched junction nucleotides: 8. Germline V gene sequence: CDR1 MDHEN, CDR2 SYDVKM. CDR3 size: 16 residues. Supplemented by reference TRBV28 and TRBJ2-3, the full variable domain reads DVKVTQSSRYLVKRTGEKVFLECVQDMDHENMFWYRQDPGLGLRLIYFSYDVKMKEKGDIPEGYSVSREKKERFSLILESASTNQTSMYLCASSPLGLADTDTQYFGPGTRLTVL.

V usage is TRBV5-1 and J usage is TRBJ2-4; 10 bases are a match to TRBD1. The CDR3 length is 14 residues. V was pared by 4 bases and J by 5 bases, with 3 bases of the junction left unmatched. Germline V gene data show CDR1 as SGHRS and CDR2 as YFSETQ. The CDR3 reads CASSSGTGENIQYF. As DNA, the CDR3 is TGCGCCAGCAGCAGCGGGACAGGGGAAAACATTCAGTACTTC. The full variable domain, with the rest looked up from reference TRBV5-1 and TRBJ2-4, is KAGVTQTPRYLIKTRGQQVTLSCSPISGHRSVSWYQQTPGQGLQFLFEYFSETQRNKGNFPGRFSGRQFSNSRSEMNVSTLELGDSALYLCASSSGTGENIQYFGAGTRLSVL.

This clone was observed a few times. V and J are TRBV4-1 and TRBJ2-7, with D tentatively TRBD2 (6 bases). The CDR3 has 15 amino acids. Trimming took 0 bases from V and 6 from J, leaving 15 bases between them. Germline CDR1 MGHRA, CDR2 YSYEKL. The CDR3 region is CASSQEWRLVSEQYF. The CDR3 DNA reads TGCGCCAGCAGCCAAGAGTGGCGACTAGTTTCCGAGCAGTACTTC.

This rearrangement joins TRBV5-4 to TRBJ2-7; TRBD1 agrees at 10 bases. V lost 4 bases to trimming and J lost 3 bases; unmatched junction nucleotides: 13. CDR3 length: 17 residues. Per the germline V gene, CDR1 is SGHNT and CDR2 is YYREEE (reference sequence). CDR3 sequence: CASSRRMGQGFSYEQYF. The CDR3 DNA is TGTGCCAGCAGCCGACGGATGGGACAGGGGTTCAGCTACGAGCAGTACTTC. Filled out from reference TRBV5-4 and TRBJ2-7, the complete variable domain reads ETGVTQSPTHLIKTRGQQVTLRCSSQSGHNTVSWYQQALGQGPQFIFQYYREEENGRGNFPPRFSGLQFPNYSSELNVNALELDDSALYLCASSRRMGQGFSYEQYFGPGTRLTVT.

The CDR3 nucleotides are TGCGCCAGCAGCCAAGTCTCCGGGACAATCCGCGAGCAGTACTTC. It specifies CASSQVSGTIREQYF. The chain recombines TRBV4-1 with TRBJ2-7; tentatively, D is TRBD1 (6 bases). Germline V CDR1 and CDR2: MGHRA, YSYEKL. The length of the CDR3 is 15 residues. Trimming pared 1 base from V and 6 bases from J, leaving 16 bases between.

The chain is built from TRBV10-3 and TRBJ1-1, with D perhaps TRBD1 (6 bases). This CDR3 spans 15 amino acids. V lost 4 bases, J lost 1 base, and 13 bases lay in between. Germline V gives CDR1 ENHRY, CDR2 SYGVKD. The CDR3 region is CAISGARGTNTEAFF. In DNA form, the CDR3 reads TGTGCCATCAGTGGAGCGAGGGGGACGAACACTGAAGCTTTCTTT.

The genes are TRBV6-5 and TRBJ2-3, with D possibly called TRBD1 or TRBD2 (5 bases each). The CDR3 is 13 residues long. CDR1 is MNHEY and CDR2 is SVGAGI in the germline V gene. The V gene lost 4 bases and the J gene lost 5 bases, with 10 bases spanning the gap. CDR3 protein: CASSSPGGDTQYF. In DNA, the CDR3 is TGTGCCAGCAGTTCTCCTGGGGGAGATACGCAGTATTTT.